The present T cell receptor beta chain was sequenced within a study of blood T cells in healthy people across ages. Turning to the study itself: There was about one barcoded beta molecule captured by template switching per two T cells.

Every participating donor contributed about 10 milliliters of peripheral blood through a draw. Primers used in a second PCR of about 6 to 12 cycles were a sample-barcoded 5' primer and a J-beta primer mix. MiXCR, run by TCRdb on the 5' RACE reads, gives a single entry per CDR3 protein. The data contain about 1.5 million distinct CDR3 sequences, 40% to 50% of them singletons. The CDR3 has 15 residues. Trimming stripped 1 base from V and 3 bases from J, with 13 bases between. Germline CDR1 reads SGDLS; CDR2 reads YYNGEE. Concerning this clonotype itself: Its specificity is unknown.

General study points: In the absence of known donor CMV status, changes in expanded clonotypes were possibly confounded. It was held that the diversity estimates obtained from one million T cells were underestimates.

This clonotype was sampled from a woman younger than 35 in good health. The rearrangement uses TRBV9 and TRBJ2-5; D possibly uses TRBD1 or TRBD2 (5 bases each). What was sequenced was blood. The CDR3 DNA is TGTGCCAGCAGCGTACGGACACAACTAGAAGAGACCCAGTACTTC. Amino acid sequence: CASSVRTQLEETQYF.